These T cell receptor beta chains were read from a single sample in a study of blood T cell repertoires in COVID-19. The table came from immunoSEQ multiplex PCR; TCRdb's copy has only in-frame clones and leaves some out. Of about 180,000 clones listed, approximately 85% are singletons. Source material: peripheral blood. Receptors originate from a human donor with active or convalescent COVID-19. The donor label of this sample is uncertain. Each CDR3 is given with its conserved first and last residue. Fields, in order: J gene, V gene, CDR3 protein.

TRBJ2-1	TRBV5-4	CASGGLGAAGVGNEQFF
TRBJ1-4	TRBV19	CASRTGVNEKLFF
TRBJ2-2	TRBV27	CASCLTSSRPGELFF
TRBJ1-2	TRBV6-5	CASRAAHYGYTF
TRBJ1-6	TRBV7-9	CASSDGSTNSPLHF
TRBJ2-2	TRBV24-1	CATSDSTSGRQGGELFF
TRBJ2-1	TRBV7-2	CASRQLQASGRGEQFF
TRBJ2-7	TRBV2	CASSMGLRDGEQYF
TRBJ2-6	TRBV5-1	CASSPGGTASSGANVLTF
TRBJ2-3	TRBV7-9	CASSSTDSTDTQYF
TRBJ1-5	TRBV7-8	CASSFLGDQPQHF
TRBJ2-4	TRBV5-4	CASSLSGRNPKNIQYF
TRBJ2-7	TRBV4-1	CASSQVPELAAYEQYF
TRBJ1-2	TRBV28	CASSLYSGTGAAYGYTF
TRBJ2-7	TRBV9	CASSVTGEVNYEQYF
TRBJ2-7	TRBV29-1	CSVERQGVHEQYF
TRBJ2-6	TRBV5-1	CASSLSTTGANVLTF
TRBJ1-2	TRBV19	CASSTRQGRDFRYGYTF
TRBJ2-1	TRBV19	CASSIQTGADEQFF
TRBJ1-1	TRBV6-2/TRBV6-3	CASSYSGGVGAFF
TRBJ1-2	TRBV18	CASSRYSDGYTF
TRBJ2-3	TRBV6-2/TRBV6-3	CASSSGLGAGGRTDTQYF
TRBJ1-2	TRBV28	CASSLTGGPYGYTF
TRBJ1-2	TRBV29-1	CSVEMGPNYGYTF
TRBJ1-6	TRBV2	CASSAGTGSSPLHF
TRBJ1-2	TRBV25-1	CASSPRDRASRGYTF